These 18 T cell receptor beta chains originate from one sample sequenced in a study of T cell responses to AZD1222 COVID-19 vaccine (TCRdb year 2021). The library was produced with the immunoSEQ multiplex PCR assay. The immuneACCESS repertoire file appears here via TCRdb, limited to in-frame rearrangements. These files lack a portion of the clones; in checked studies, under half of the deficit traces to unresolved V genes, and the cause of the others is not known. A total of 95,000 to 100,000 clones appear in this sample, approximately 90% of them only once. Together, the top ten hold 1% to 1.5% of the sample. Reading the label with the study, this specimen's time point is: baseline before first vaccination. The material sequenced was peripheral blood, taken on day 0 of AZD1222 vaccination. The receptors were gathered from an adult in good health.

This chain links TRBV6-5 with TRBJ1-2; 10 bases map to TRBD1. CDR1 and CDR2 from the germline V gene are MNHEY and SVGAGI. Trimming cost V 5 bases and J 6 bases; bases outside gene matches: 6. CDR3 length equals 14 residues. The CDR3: CASSPGQGIHGYTF. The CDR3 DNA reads TGTGCCAGCAGTCCGGGACAGGGGATACATGGCTACACCTTC.

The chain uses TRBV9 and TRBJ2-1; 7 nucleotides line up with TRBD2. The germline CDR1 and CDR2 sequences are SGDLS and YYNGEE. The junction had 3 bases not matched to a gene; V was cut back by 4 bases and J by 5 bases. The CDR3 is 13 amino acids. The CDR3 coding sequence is TGTGCCAGCAGCCCAGGGAGGGACAATGAGCAGTTCTTC. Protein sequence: CASSPGRDNEQFF.

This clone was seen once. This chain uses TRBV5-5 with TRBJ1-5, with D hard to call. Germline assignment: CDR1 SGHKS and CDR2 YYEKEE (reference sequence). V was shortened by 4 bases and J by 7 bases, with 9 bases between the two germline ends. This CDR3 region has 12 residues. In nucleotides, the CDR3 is TGTGCCAGCAGCGTAAGAGGCCAGCCCCAGCATTTT. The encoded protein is CASSVRGQPQHF.

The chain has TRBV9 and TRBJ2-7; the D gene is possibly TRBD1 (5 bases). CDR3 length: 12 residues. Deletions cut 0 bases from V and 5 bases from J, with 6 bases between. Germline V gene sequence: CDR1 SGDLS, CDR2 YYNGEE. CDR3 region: CASSVGGDEQYF. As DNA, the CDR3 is TGTGCCAGCAGCGTAGGGGGCGACGAGCAGTACTTC.

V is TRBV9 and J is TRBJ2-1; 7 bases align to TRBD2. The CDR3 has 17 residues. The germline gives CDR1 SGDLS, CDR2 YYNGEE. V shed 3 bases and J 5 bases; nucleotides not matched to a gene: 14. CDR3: CASSEALVERGNNEQFF. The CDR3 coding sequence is TGTGCCAGCAGCGAGGCCTTGGTGGAGCGGGGTAACAATGAGCAGTTCTTC.

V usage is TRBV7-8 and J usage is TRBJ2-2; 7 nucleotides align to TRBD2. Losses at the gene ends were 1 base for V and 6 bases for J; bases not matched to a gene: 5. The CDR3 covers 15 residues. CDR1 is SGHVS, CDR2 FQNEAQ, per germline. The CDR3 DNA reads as TGTGCCAGCAGCTTAGAGATACGGGGGGCCGGGGAGCTGTTTTTT. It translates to CASSLEIRGAGELFF.

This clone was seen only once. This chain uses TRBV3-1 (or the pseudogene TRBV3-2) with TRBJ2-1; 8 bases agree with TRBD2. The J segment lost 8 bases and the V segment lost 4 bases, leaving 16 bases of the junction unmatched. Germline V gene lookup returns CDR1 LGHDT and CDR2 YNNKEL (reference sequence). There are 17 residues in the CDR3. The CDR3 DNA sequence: TGTGCCAGCAGCCGAGAACCAGGTAGCGGGGTATTCGATGAGCAGTTCTTC. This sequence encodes CASSREPGSGVFDEQFF.

CDR3 residues: CASSSSGQLDYGYTF. In DNA form, the CDR3 reads TGTGCCAGCAGTTCATCGGGACAGTTGGACTATGGCTACACCTTC. The chain uses TRBV28 and TRBJ1-2; 7 positions agree with TRBD1. After removal of 4 bases from V and 3 bases from J, the junction contained 8 bases not matched to a gene. The CDR3 consists of 15 residues. Germline assignment: CDR1 MDHEN and CDR2 SYDVKM.

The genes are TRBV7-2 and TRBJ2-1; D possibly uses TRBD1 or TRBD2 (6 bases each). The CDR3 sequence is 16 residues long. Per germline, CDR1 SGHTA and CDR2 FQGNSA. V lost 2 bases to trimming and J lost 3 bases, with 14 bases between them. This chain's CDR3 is CASSLTRRGDYNEQFF. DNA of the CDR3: TGTGCCAGCAGCTTAACTCGGAGGGGGGACTACAATGAGCAGTTCTTC. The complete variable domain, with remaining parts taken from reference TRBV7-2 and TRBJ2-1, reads GAGVSQSPSNKVTEKGKDVELRCDPISGHTALYWYRQSLGQGLEFLIYFQGNSAPDKSGLPSDRFSAERTGGSVSTLTIQRTQQEDSAVYLCASSLTRRGDYNEQFFGPGTRLTVL.

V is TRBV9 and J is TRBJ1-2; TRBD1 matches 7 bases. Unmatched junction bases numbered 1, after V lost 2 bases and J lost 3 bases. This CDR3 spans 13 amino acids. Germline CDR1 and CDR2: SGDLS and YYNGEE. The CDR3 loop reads CASSVGTDYGYTF. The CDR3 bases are TGTGCCAGCAGCGTGGGGACAGACTATGGCTACACCTTC.

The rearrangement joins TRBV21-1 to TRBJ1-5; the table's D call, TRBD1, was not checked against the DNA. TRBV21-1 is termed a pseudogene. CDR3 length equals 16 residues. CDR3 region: CASSIQPGQNNQPQHF. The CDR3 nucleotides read TGTGCCAGCAGCATTCAACCGGGACAGAACAATCAGCCCCAGCATTTT.

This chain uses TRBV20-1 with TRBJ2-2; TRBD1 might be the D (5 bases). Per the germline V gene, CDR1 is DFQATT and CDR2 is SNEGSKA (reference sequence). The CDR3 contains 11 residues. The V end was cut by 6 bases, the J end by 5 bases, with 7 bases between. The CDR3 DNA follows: TGCAGTGCCAAGGGGACCGGGGAGCTGTTTTTT. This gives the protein CSAKGTGELFF.

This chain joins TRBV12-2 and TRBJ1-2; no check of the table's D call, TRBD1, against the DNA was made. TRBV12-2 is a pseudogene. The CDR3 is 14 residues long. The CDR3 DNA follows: TGTGCAAGTCGCTTAGTAGGCAGGCATGAGGGCTACACCTTC. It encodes CASRLVGRHEGYTF.

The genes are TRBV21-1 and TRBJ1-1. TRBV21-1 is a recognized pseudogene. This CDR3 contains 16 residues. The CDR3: CASSKWRGEMNTEAFF. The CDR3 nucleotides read TGTGCCAGCAGCAAATGGAGGGGGGAAATGAACACTGAAGCTTTCTTT.

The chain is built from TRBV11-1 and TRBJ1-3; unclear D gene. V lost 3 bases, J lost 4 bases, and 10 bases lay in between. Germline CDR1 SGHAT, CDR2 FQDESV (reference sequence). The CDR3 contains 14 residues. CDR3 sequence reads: CASSFSLLGNTIYF. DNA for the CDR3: TGTGCCAGCAGCTTCAGCCTCCTGGGAAACACCATATATTTT.

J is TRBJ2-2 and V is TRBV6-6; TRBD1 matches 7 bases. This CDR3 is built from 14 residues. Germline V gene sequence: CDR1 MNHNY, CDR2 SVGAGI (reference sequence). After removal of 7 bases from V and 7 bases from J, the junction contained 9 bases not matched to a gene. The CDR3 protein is CASTNKGAGGELFF. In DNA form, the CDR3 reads TGTGCCAGCACCAACAAGGGGGCTGGCGGGGAGCTGTTTTTT.

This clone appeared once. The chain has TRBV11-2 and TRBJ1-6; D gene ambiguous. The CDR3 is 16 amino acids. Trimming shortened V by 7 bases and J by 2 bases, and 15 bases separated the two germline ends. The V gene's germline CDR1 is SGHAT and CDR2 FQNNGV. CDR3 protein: CASKAEPGPYNSPLHF. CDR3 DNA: TGTGCCAGCAAAGCGGAACCAGGACCCTATAATTCACCCCTCCACTTT.

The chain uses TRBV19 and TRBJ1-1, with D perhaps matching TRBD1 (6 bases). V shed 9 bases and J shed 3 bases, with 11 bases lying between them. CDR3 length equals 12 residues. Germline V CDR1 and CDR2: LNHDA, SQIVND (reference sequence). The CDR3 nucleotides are TGTGCCAGCCTAAACAGGGACACTGAAGCTTTCTTT. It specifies CASLNRDTEAFF. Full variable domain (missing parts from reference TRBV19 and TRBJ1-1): DGGITQSPKYLFRKEGQNVTLSCEQNLNHDAMYWYRQDPGQGLRLIYYSQIVNDFQKGDIAEGYSVSREKKESFPLTVTSAQKNPTAFYLCASLNRDTEAFFGQGTRLTVV.